This entry concerns a single T cell receptor beta chain. Its specificity is not known. Germline CDR1 reads SGDLS; CDR2 reads YYNGEE. This CDR3 region has 14 residues. With V trimmed by 5 bases and J by 6 bases, 4 bases remained unmatched. The sample comes from a study of blood T cells in healthy people across ages. Study at large: Per every two T cells, about one barcoded beta molecule was captured by template switching.

Study results and caveats: Roughly linear age-related decline in beta diversity appeared, significant by age 40. It was held that the diversity estimates obtained from one million T cells were underestimates. Naive T cell percentage strongly correlated with TCR beta diversity.

Through a sample-barcoded 5' primer and a J-beta primer mix, a second PCR was run for roughly 6 to 12 cycles. MiXCR was run by TCRdb on the 5' RACE reads, yielding one entry per CDR3 protein. The table lists 650,000 to 700,000 distinct CDR3 sequences, about 32% of them singletons. This clonotype was obtained from a woman over 75 in good health. The specimen sequenced was blood. The V gene is TRBV9, the J gene TRBJ1-6; TRBD1 matches at 8 bases. The CDR3 protein is CASSGTGLNSPLHF. The CDR3 DNA reads TGTGCCAGCAGTGGGACAGGACTTAATTCACCCCTCCACTTT.